This TCR beta chain was profiled in a study of OX40 agonist ivuxolimab in advanced cancers. On the study more broadly: Antecedent anti-PD-1, anti-PD-L1 or anti-CTLA-4 therapy was permissible, with over 35% having received some.

This CDR3 is 13 amino acids long. V gave up 4 bases and J gave up 7 bases, with 11 bases separating them. Germline CDR1 is SNHLY and CDR2 is FYNNEI. TCRdb keeps only in-frame clones here, not all; method: immunoSEQ multiplex PCR. This sample has more than 25,000 clones; 70% to 90% occur once, and the top ten carry more than 20%. Sequenced here: CD4+ or CD8+ T cells sorted from blood, sampled in a trial of the OX40 agonist ivuxolimab. The V call is TRBV2, the J call TRBJ1-5; D gene ambiguous. The clonotype was recovered from an adult with an advanced solid tumor such as melanoma, head and neck, liver or kidney cancer. CDR3 sequence: CASSVAGGQPQHF. In DNA form, the CDR3 reads TGTGCCAGCAGTGTTGCGGGTGGCCAGCCCCAGCATTTT.